Listed below are T cell receptor beta chains from one sample, sequenced in a study of T cells in localized non-small cell lung cancer. Sequencing used immunoSEQ multiplex PCR; TCRdb keeps in-frame clones, though not all of them. Of approximately 20,000 clones in the sample, about 91% were seen once. Specimen: peripheral blood, collected before any cancer treatment. The receptors were gathered from a man aged 40 to 70 with stage I lung adenocarcinoma. CDR3s include the opening cysteine and the closing phenylalanine or tryptophan. The D gene is left open where the match is weak. Some rows have no size entry. The others give once, few or many, or a class for an expanded clone.

D: TRBD2; J: TRBJ2-4; V: TRBV9; size: .; DNA: TGTGCCAGCAGGCCGGGACTAGCGGGAGTTGGGGCCAAAAACATTCAGTACTTC; CDR3: CASRPGLAGVGAKNIQYF
D: .; J: TRBJ1-2; V: TRBV15; size: .; DNA: TGTGCCACCAGCAGAGTTGGGACTCTATATGGCTACACCTTC; CDR3: CATSRVGTLYGYTF
D: TRBD1; J: TRBJ1-5; V: TRBV19; size: .; DNA: TGTGCCAGTACACAGGGGGCAGGTCAGCCCCAGCATTTT; CDR3: CASTQGAGQPQHF
D: .; J: TRBJ1-6; V: TRBV6-1; size: .; DNA: TGTGCCAGCAGCTATGACAGGACAACGAATTCACCCCTCCACTTT; CDR3: CASSYDRTTNSPLHF
D: TRBD1; J: TRBJ1-2; V: TRBV6-5; size: .; DNA: TGTGCCAGCAGTTACTGGGGAGGGGGACAGGGCGGTGGCTACACCTTC; CDR3: CASSYWGGGQGGGYTF
D: TRBD1; J: TRBJ1-4; V: TRBV2; size: .; DNA: TGTGCCAGCAATTTTTACAGGGGGGAGAATGAAAAACTGTTTTTT; CDR3: CASNFYRGENEKLFF
D: .; J: TRBJ1-4; V: TRBV18; size: .; DNA: TGTGCCAGCTCGCAAGGGCGGGGTGAAAAACTGTTTTTT; CDR3: CASSQGRGEKLFF
D: TRBD1; J: TRBJ1-2; V: TRBV10-2; size: .; DNA: TGCGCCAGCAGTGGACAGGGCCATGGCTACACCTTC; CDR3: CASSGQGHGYTF
D: .; J: TRBJ1-6; V: TRBV27; size: large; DNA: TGTGCCAGCAGTTCCCCCTTAGGGTGGGATTCACCCCTCCACTTT; CDR3: CASSSPLGWDSPLHF
D: TRBD1; J: TRBJ2-3; V: TRBV7-2; size: .; DNA: TGTGCCAGCAGCAGCCGGGACAGGATTATGGATACGCAGTATTTT; CDR3: CASSSRDRIMDTQYF
D: TRBD1; J: TRBJ2-7; V: TRBV7-3; size: once; DNA: TGTGGGCCCCTGTCCGGGTGGGACAGGGAGTACGAGCAGTACTTC; CDR3: CGPLSGWDREYEQYF
D: TRBD1; J: TRBJ2-7; V: TRBV6-1; size: .; DNA: TGTGCCAGCAGAAAACCGGGACAGGGAGTACCCGAGCAGTACTTC; CDR3: CASRKPGQGVPEQYF
D: .; J: TRBJ2-2; V: TRBV4-1; size: .; DNA: TGCGCCAGCAGCCAAGTTGCGGGGACCGGGGAGCTGTTTTTT; CDR3: CASSQVAGTGELFF
D: .; J: TRBJ1-4; V: TRBV7-2; size: .; DNA: TGTGCCAGCAGCCCCCGGACAGCTGAAAAACTGTTTTTT; CDR3: CASSPRTAEKLFF
D: .; J: TRBJ2-2; V: TRBV6-5; size: .; DNA: TGTGCCAGCAGTCCCCAGGCCGGGGAGCTGTTTTTT; CDR3: CASSPQAGELFF
D: TRBD1; J: TRBJ2-7; V: TRBV5-8; size: .; DNA: TGTGCCAGCAGCTTCATACAGGGGGCATCAGCGCAGTACTTC; CDR3: CASSFIQGASAQYF
D: .; J: TRBJ2-3; V: TRBV2; size: .; DNA: TGTGCCAGCAGGGGTGCGGTCCGGACCACAGATACGCAGTATTTT; CDR3: CASRGAVRTTDTQYF
D: TRBD1; J: TRBJ2-3; V: TRBV6-5; size: .; DNA: TGTGCCAGCAGTTATGGCAGGGGGACCACAGATACGCAGTATTTT; CDR3: CASSYGRGTTDTQYF
D: .; J: TRBJ2-7; V: TRBV12-5; size: .; DNA: TGTGCTAGTGGTTTGGTATCAGAGGTGAGTCACGAGCAGTACTTC; CDR3: CASGLVSEVSHEQYF
D: TRBD1; J: TRBJ2-7; V: TRBV27; size: .; DNA: TGTGCCAGCAGGGAACCGGGACAGGGGTACCACGAGCAGTACTTC; CDR3: CASREPGQGYHEQYF
D: .; J: TRBJ1-4; V: TRBV7-5; size: .; DNA: TGTGCCAGAAGCTTAGACGGACGGGATAATGAAAAACTGTTTTTT; CDR3: CARSLDGRDNEKLFF
D: .; J: TRBJ2-5; V: TRBV2; size: .; DNA: TGTGCCAGCATGGTGAAAGGAAAAGAGACCCAGTACTTC; CDR3: CASMVKGKETQYF
D: .; J: TRBJ2-3; V: TRBV9; size: .; DNA: TGTGCCAGCAGCGTAGCGGGGTCCGCCGATACGCAGTATTTT; CDR3: CASSVAGSADTQYF
D: .; J: TRBJ1-1; V: TRBV19; size: .; DNA: TGTGCCAGTAGTATAAAGGGTAACACTGAAGCTTTCTTT; CDR3: CASSIKGNTEAFF
D: TRBD2; J: TRBJ2-2; V: TRBV11-3; size: .; DNA: TGTGCCAGCAGCTGGACGGGGACTAGCGGGGAGCTGTTTTTT; CDR3: CASSWTGTSGELFF
D: .; J: TRBJ2-5; V: TRBV7-6; size: .; DNA: TGTGCCAGCAGCTCACCCCCCTTGGGGGGAGAGACCCAGTACTTC; CDR3: CASSSPPLGGETQYF
D: TRBD2; J: TRBJ2-3; V: TRBV6-6; size: .; DNA: TGTGCCAGCAGTGGACTAGCGGAGGCCACAGATACGCAGTATTTT; CDR3: CASSGLAEATDTQYF
D: TRBD1; J: TRBJ2-5; V: TRBV4-1; size: .; DNA: TGCGCCAGCAGCCAAGGGACAGGGGAGACCCAGTACTTC; CDR3: CASSQGTGETQYF
D: .; J: TRBJ2-3; V: TRBV6-1; size: .; DNA: TGTGCCAGCAGTGAAGGCCCGACAGATACGCAGTATTTT; CDR3: CASSEGPTDTQYF
D: TRBD1; J: TRBJ1-2; V: TRBV28; size: .; DNA: TGTGCCAACTACGACAGGGGACGGGATGGCTACACCTTC; CDR3: CANYDRGRDGYTF
D: .; J: TRBJ2-1; V: TRBV7-3; size: .; DNA: TGTGCCAGCAGCCCTGATGGCAGAAACTCCTACAATGAGCAGTTCTTC; CDR3: CASSPDGRNSYNEQFF
D: .; J: TRBJ2-1; V: TRBV5-6; size: .; DNA: TGTGCCAGCAGCCTACTTAAAGGGCCGTCCTACAATGAGCAGTTCTTC; CDR3: CASSLLKGPSYNEQFF
D: .; J: TRBJ1-1; V: TRBV5-1; size: .; DNA: TGCGCCAGCAGCTTGTACGAGGGGAGCCTTGAAGCTTTCTTT; CDR3: CASSLYEGSLEAFF
D: .; J: TRBJ2-1; V: TRBV9; size: .; DNA: TGTGCCAGCAGCGTAGGGGCTGCCCCGGGCAATGAGCAGTTCTTC; CDR3: CASSVGAAPGNEQFF
D: .; J: TRBJ1-1; V: TRBV19; size: few; DNA: TGTGCCAGTAGTATGGGAGGACGGATGAACACTGAAGCTTTCTTT; CDR3: CASSMGGRMNTEAFF
D: .; J: TRBJ2-7; V: TRBV6-5; size: few; DNA: TGTGCCAGCAGTTCCGCCGGGGGAGGATCCTACGAGCAGTACTTC; CDR3: CASSSAGGGSYEQYF
D: .; J: TRBJ1-1; V: TRBV4-1; size: few; DNA: TGCGCCAGCAGCCCCCGTCCGAACACTGAAGCTTTCTTT; CDR3: CASSPRPNTEAFF
D: .; J: TRBJ1-4; V: TRBV6-5; size: .; DNA: TGTGCCAGCAGTTCCAGGGGTCCTAATGAAAAACTGTTTTTT; CDR3: CASSSRGPNEKLFF
D: TRBD1; J: TRBJ2-7; V: TRBV27; size: .; DNA: TGTGCCAGCGGGCGCCCGGGGACAGGGGGTAACGAGCAGTACTTC; CDR3: CASGRPGTGGNEQYF
D: .; J: TRBJ1-6; V: TRBV6-5; size: .; DNA: TGTGCCAGCAGTTACCGAGTCGGCCAGGGTGGGTCACCCCTCCACTTT; CDR3: CASSYRVGQGGSPLHF
D: .; J: TRBJ2-7; V: TRBV27; size: .; DNA: TGTGCCAGCAGTTTATCCAGAAACCTCTTCTACGAGCAGTACTTC; CDR3: CASSLSRNLFYEQYF
D: TRBD1; J: TRBJ1-2; V: TRBV5-6; size: .; DNA: TGTGCCAGCAGCCCACCGGGACAGAGCTATGGCTACACCTTC; CDR3: CASSPPGQSYGYTF
D: .; J: TRBJ2-7; V: TRBV28; size: .; DNA: TGTGCCAGCAGTTATAACAGGGGGGGGATCTACGAGCAGTACTTC; CDR3: CASSYNRGGIYEQYF
D: .; J: TRBJ1-1; V: TRBV6-6; size: .; DNA: TGTGCCAGCAGCAGCACTGGGACTGAAGCTTTCTTT; CDR3: CASSSTGTEAFF
D: .; J: TRBJ1-3; V: TRBV7-8; size: once; DNA: TGTGCCAGCAGCTCTGACCCAGTCCCTGCCAACACCATATATTTT; CDR3: CASSSDPVPANTIYF
D: .; J: TRBJ2-7; V: TRBV7-8; size: .; DNA: TGTGCCAGCAGCTTAGGTTCTAGAGGCGAGCAGTACTTC; CDR3: CASSLGSRGEQYF
D: TRBD2; J: TRBJ2-7; V: TRBV5-5; size: .; DNA: TGTGCCAGCAGCTTCCAGCGGGGGCCCTACGAGCAGTACTTC; CDR3: CASSFQRGPYEQYF
D: TRBD1; J: TRBJ1-1; V: TRBV6-6; size: few; DNA: TGTGCCAGCAAGAATTTTGTATTGACAGGGGCCACTGAAGCTTTCTTT; CDR3: CASKNFVLTGATEAFF
D: .; J: TRBJ2-7; V: TRBV27; size: .; DNA: TGTGCCAGCAGTTTCGCATCCTCCTACGAGCAGTACTTC; CDR3: CASSFASSYEQYF
D: .; J: TRBJ1-2; V: TRBV6-6; size: .; DNA: TGTGCCACCACGACGGCCCTCGGCTACACCTTC; CDR3: CATTTALGYTF
D: TRBD1; J: TRBJ1-2; V: TRBV25-1; size: .; DNA: TGTGCCAGCAGTCCATGGGACAGCCCTAACTATGGCTACACCTTC; CDR3: CASSPWDSPNYGYTF
D: .; J: TRBJ2-5; V: TRBV5-5; size: .; DNA: TGTGCCAGCACCCGACAACAGGCGCAAGAGACCCAGTACTTC; CDR3: CASTRQQAQETQYF